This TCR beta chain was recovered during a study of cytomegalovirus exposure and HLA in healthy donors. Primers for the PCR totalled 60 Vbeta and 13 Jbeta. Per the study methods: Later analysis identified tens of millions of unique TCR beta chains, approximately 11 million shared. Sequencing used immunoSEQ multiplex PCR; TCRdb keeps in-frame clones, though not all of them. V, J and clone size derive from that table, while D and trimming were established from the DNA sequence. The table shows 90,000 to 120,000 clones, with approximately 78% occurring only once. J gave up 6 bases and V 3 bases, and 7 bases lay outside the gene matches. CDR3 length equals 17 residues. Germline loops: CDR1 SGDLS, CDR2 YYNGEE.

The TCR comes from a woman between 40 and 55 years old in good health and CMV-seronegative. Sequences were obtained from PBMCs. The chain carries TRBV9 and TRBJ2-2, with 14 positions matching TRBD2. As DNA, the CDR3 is TGTGCCAGCAGCGCCCAGCCGGGACTAGCGGGAGCCGGGGAGCTGTTTTTT. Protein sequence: CASSAQPGLAGAGELFF.